This T cell receptor beta chain was recorded in a study of Graves' ophthalmopathy and Graves' hyperthyroidism. Study-wide background: The collection of peripheral blood took place at initial diagnosis, before any treatment.

Per germline, CDR1 SGDLS and CDR2 YYNGEE. Trimming pared 0 bases from V and 3 bases from J, leaving 15 bases between. The CDR3 is 16 residues long. From RNA, the CDR3 regions of TCR beta chains were amplified and sequenced. HTBI primers were used in a first-round RT-PCR, which preceded a second-round multiplex PCR. One entry per CDR3 protein results from TCRdb running MiXCR on the multiplex PCR reads. The sample records 300,000 to 400,000 distinct CDR3 sequences, 15% to 20% being singletons. Diagnostic conclusions were grounded in clinical symptoms, serum thyroxine, TRAb, thyroid ultrasound and orbital computed tomography. Fresh peripheral blood (approximately 10 ml) yielded the PBMCs. This clonotype came up many times.

This receptor was taken from an adult man with Graves' ophthalmopathy. What was sequenced was peripheral blood. The chain joins TRBV9 to TRBJ1-1; a possible D gene is TRBD1 (5 bases). The DNA of the CDR3 is TGTGCCAGCAGCGTAGTGGTGGGGCTAGGAGACACTGAAGCTTTCTTT. It codes for CASSVVVGLGDTEAFF.